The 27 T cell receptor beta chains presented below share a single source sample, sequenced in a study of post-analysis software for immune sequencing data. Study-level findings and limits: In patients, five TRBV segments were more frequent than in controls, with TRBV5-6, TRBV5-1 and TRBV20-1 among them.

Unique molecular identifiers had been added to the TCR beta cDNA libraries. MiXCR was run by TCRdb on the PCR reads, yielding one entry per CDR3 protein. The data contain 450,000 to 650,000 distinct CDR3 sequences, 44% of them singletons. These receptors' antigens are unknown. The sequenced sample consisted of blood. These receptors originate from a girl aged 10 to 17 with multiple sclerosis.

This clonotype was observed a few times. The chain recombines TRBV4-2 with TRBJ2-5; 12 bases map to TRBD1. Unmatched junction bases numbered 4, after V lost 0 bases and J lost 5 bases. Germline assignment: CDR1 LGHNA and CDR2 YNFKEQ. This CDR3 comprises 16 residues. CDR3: CASSQDGTGGPETQYF. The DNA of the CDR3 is TGTGCCAGCAGCCAAGATGGGACAGGGGGCCCGGAGACCCAGTACTTC.

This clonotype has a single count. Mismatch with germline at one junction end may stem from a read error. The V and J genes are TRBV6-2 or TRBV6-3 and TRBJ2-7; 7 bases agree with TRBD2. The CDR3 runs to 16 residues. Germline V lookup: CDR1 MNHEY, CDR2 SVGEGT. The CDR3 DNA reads TGTGCCAGCAGTTACTCGAAAGCTAGCGGCTCCTACGGGCAGTACTTC. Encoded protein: CASSYSKASGSYGQYF.

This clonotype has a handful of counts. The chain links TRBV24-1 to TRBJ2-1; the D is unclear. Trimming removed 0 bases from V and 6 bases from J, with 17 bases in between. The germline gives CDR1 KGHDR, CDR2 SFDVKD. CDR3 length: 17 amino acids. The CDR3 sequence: CATSDLFGNEEPNEQFF. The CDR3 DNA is TGTGCCACCAGTGATTTGTTTGGCAACGAAGAGCCCAATGAGCAGTTCTTC.

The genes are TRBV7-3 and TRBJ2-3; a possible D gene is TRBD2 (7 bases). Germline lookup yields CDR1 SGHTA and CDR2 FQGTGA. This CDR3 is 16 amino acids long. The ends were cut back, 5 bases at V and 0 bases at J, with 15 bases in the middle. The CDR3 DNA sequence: TGTGCCAGCAGCCCCGTGGGGGGGCTTAGCACAGATACGCAGTATTTT. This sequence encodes CASSPVGGLSTDTQYF.

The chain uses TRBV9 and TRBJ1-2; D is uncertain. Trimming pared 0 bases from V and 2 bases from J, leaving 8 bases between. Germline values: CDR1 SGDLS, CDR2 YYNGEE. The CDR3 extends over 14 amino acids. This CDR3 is CASSVEAGNYGYTF. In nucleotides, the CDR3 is TGTGCCAGCAGCGTAGAGGCGGGGAACTATGGCTACACCTTC.

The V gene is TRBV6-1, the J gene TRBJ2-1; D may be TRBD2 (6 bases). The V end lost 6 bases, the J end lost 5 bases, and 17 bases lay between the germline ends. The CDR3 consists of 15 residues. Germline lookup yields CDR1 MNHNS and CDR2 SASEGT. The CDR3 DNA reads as TGTGCCAGCAGCGTAGCGGTATTTTTGAACAATGAGCAGTTCTTC. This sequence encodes CASSVAVFLNNEQFF.

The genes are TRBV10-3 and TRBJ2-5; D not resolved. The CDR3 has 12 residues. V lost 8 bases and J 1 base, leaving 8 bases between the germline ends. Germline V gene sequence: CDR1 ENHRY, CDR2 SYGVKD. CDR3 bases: TGTGCCATCGGAGTAGCCCAAGAGACCCAGTACTTC. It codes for CAIGVAQETQYF.

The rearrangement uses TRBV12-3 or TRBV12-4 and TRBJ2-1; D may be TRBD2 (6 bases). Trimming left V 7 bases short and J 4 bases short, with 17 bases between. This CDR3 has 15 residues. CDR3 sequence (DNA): TGTGCCAGCACTTTGGTGGACTATGATTACAATGAGCAGTTCTTC. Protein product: CASTLVDYDYNEQFF.

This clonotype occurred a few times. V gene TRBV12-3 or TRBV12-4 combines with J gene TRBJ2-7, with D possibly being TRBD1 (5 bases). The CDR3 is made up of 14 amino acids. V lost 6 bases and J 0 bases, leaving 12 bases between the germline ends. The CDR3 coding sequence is TGTGCCAGCAGCCCAATACAGGTCTCCTACGAGCAGTACTTC. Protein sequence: CASSPIQVSYEQYF.

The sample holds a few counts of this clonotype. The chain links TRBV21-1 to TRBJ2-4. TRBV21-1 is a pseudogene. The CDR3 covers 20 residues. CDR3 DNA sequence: TGTGCCAGCAGCCTTTTGGAACCCACGAAAAAGGTTCTAGCCAAAAACATTCAGTACTTC. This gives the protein CASSLLEPTKKVLAKNIQYF.

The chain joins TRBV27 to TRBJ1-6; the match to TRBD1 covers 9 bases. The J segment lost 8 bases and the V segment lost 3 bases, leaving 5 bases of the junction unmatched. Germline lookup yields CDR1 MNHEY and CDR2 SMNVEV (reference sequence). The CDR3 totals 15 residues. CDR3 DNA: TGTGCCAGCAGTTTGGGACAGGGTCCGTATTCACCCCTCCACTTT. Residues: CASSLGQGPYSPLHF.

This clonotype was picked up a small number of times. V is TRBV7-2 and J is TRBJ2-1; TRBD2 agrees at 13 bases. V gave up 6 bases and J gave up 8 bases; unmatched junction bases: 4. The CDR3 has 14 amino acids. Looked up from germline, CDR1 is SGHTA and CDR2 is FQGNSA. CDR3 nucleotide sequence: TGTGCCAGCAGTCGGACTAGCGGGAGTTATGAGCAGTTCTTC. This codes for CASSRTSGSYEQFF.

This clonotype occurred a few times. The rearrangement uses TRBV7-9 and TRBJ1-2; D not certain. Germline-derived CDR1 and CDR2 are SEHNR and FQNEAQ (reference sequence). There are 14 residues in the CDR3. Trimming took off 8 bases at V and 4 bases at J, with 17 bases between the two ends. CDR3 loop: CASSLQAASYGYTF. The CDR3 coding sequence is TGTGCCAGCTCCCTGCAGGCGGCGTCCTATGGCTACACCTTC.

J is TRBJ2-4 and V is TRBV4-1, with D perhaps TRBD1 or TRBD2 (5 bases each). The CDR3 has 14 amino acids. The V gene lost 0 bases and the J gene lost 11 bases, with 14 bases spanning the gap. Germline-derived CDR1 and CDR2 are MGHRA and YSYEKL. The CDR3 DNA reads TGCGCCAGCAGCCAAGAAGTTGGACGGGACCTTCAGTACTTC. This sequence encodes CASSQEVGRDLQYF.

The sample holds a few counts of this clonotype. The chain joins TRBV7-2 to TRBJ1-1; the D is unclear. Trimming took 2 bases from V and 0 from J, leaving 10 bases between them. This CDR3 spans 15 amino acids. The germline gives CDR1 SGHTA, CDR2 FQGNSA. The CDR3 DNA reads TGTGCCAGCAGCTTAATGCCGACCGTGAACACTGAAGCTTTCTTT. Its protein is CASSLMPTVNTEAFF.

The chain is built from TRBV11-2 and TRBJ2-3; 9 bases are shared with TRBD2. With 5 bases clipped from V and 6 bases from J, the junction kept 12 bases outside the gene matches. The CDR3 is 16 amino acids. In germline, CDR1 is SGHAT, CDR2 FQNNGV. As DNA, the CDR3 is TGTGCCAGCAGCATAATACGCGGGGGGGCATTGGATACGCAGTATTTT. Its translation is CASSIIRGGALDTQYF. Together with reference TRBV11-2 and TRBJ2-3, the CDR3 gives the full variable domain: EAGVAQSPRYKIIEKRQSVAFWCNPISGHATLYWYQQILGQGPKLLIQFQNNGVVDDSQLPKDRFSAERLKGVDSTLKIQPAKLEDSAVYLCASSIIRGGALDTQYFGPGTRLTVL.

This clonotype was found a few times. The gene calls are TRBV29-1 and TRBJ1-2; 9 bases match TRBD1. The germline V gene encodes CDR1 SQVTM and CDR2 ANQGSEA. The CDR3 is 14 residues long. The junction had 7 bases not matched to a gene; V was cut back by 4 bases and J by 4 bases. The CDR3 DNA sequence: TGCAGCGTTGGGGGGACAGGGTCCTCCTATGGCTACACCTTC. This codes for CSVGGTGSSYGYTF.

The CDR3 spells CASSESGAGGTYGYTF. DNA for the CDR3: TGCGCCAGCAGTGAGTCAGGGGCAGGGGGCACCTATGGCTACACCTTC. V is TRBV10-2 and J is TRBJ1-2, with 8 bases aligning to TRBD1. The CDR3 runs to 16 residues. Germline V CDR1 and CDR2: WSHSY, SAAADI. V was pared by 0 bases and J by 4 bases, with 7 bases of the junction left unmatched.

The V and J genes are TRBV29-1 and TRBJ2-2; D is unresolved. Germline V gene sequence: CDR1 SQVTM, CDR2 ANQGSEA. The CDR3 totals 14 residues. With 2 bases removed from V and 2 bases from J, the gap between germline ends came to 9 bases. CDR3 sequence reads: CSVERPENTGELFF. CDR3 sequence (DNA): TGCAGCGTTGAAAGGCCGGAAAACACCGGGGAGCTGTTTTTT.

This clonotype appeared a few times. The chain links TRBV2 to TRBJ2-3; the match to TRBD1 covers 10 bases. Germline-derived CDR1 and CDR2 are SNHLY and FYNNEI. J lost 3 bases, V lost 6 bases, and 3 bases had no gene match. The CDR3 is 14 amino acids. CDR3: CASRRDRGTDTQYF. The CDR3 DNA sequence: TGTGCCAGCAGGAGGGACAGGGGTACAGATACGCAGTATTTT.

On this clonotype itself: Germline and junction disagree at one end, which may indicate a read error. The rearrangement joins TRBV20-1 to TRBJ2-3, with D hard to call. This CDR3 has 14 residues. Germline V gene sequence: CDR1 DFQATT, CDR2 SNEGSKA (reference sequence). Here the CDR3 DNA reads TGCAGTGCTAGAGGCACCCCTGAGATTGATACGCGGTATTTT. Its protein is CSARGTPEIDTRYF.

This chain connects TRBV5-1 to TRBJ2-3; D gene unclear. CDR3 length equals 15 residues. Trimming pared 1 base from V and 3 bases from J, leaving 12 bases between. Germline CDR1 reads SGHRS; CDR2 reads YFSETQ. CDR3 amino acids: CASSLNPGITDTQYF. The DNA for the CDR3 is TGCGCCAGCAGCTTGAACCCCGGAATTACAGATACGCAGTATTTT. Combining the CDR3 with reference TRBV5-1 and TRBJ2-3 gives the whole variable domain KAGVTQTPRYLIKTRGQQVTLSCSPISGHRSVSWYQQTPGQGLQFLFEYFSETQRNKGNFPGRFSGRQFSNSRSEMNVSTLELGDSALYLCASSLNPGITDTQYFGPGTRLTVL.

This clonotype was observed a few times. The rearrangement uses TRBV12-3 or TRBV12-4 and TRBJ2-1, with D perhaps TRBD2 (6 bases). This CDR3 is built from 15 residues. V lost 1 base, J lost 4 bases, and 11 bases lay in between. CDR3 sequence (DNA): TGTGCCAGCAGTTTAGGCCGCGGGAAGTACAATGAGCAGTTCTTC. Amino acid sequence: CASSLGRGKYNEQFF.

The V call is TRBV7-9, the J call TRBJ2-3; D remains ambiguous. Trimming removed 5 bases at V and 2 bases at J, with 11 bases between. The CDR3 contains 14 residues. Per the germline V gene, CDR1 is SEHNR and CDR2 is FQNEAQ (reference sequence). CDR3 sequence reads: CASSPGWATDTQYF. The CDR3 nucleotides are TGTGCCAGCAGCCCCGGTTGGGCCACAGATACGCAGTATTTT.

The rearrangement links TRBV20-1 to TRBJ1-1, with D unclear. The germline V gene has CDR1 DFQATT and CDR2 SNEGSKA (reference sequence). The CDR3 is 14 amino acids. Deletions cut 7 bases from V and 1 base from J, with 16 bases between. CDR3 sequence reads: CSVERELKNTEAFF. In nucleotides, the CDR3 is TGCAGTGTTGAGCGGGAACTTAAGAACACTGAAGCTTTCTTT.

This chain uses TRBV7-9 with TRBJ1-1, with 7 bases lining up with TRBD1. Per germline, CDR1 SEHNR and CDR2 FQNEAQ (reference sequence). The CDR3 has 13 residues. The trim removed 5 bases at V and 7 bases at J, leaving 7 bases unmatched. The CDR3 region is CASSESGDSEAFF. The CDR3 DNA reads TGTGCCAGCAGCGAGTCCGGGGACAGTGAAGCTTTCTTT.

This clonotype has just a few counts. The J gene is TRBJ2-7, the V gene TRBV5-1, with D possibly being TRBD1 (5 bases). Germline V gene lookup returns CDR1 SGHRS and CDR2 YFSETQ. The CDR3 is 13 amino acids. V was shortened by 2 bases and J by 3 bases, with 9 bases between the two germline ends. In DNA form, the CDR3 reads TGCGCCAGCAGCTTACAGGATCTCTACGAGCAGTACTTC. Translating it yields CASSLQDLYEQYF.